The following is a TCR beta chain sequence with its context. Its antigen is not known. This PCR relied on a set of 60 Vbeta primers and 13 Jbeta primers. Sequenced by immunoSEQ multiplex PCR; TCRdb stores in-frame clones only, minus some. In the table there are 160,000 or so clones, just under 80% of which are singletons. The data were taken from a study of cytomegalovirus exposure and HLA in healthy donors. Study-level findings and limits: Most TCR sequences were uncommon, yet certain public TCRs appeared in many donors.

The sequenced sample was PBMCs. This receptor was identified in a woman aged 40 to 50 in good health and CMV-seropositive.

The CDR3 bases are TGTGCCAGCAGCTTGGTAGCCGATCAGCCCCAGCATTTT. Translated: CASSLVADQPQHF. The chain carries TRBV5-5 and TRBJ1-5; D is unclear. Looked up from germline, CDR1 is SGHKS and CDR2 is YYEKEE (reference sequence). With 0 bases removed from V and 5 bases from J, the gap between germline ends came to 6 bases. This CDR3 is built from 13 residues. Full variable domain (rest looked up from reference TRBV5-5 and TRBJ1-5): DAGVTQSPTHLIKTRGQQVTLRCSPISGHKSVSWYQQVLGQGPQFIFQYYEKEERGRGNFPDRFSARQFPNYSSELNVNALLLGDSALYLCASSLVADQPQHFGDGTRLSIL.